This T cell receptor (beta chain) was observed in a study of cytomegalovirus exposure and HLA in healthy donors. Notes on the study in general: A later analysis showed TCR association rates differing by HLA locus, peaking at DRB1 and lowest at HLA-C. As a later analysis revealed, most CMV-associated TCR beta chains appeared HLA-restricted. Per a prior analysis, the majority of TCR beta V segments were productive roughly 87% or roughly 30% of the time.

Concerning this clone: Its antigen remains unidentified.

The study ran its PCR with 60 Vbeta and 13 Jbeta primers. Sequencing was performed with immunoSEQ multiplex PCR; in TCRdb, only in-frame clones are kept and a portion is missing. Of about 130,000 clones in the sample, over 70% were seen once. In germline, CDR1 is KGHSH, CDR2 LQKENI. CDR3 length: 13 amino acids. Trimming stripped 6 bases from V and 1 base from J, with 7 bases between. The receptor comes from a man aged 25 to 40 in good health and CMV-seronegative. The rearrangement joins TRBV18 to TRBJ1-5; no definite D call. Sequenced input: PBMCs. CDR3 sequence (DNA): TGTGCCAGCTCGAGCGGCAGCAATCAGCCCCAGCATTTT. The encoded protein is CASSSGSNQPQHF.